This T cell receptor (beta chain) came from a study of T cell changes during pregnancy in multiple sclerosis. V was pared by 3 bases and J by 1 base, with 14 bases between. Germline assignment: CDR1 GTSNPN and CDR2 SVGIG (reference sequence). The CDR3 covers 15 residues. TCRdb keeps only in-frame clones here, not all; method: immunoSEQ multiplex PCR. The profile shows 30,000 to 45,000 clones, 80% to 95% of them singletons. The chain joins TRBV30 to TRBJ2-3, with D possibly TRBD2 on 5 matching bases. Sequenced here: CD4+ T cells from peripheral blood mononuclear cells, sampled in the third trimester of pregnancy. This sequence was found in a female donor with multiple sclerosis, enrolled in a pregnancy study. The CDR3 loop is CAWSGKTGRTDTQYF. CDR3 in DNA: TGTGCCTGGAGCGGGAAGACGGGCCGCACAGATACGCAGTATTTT.